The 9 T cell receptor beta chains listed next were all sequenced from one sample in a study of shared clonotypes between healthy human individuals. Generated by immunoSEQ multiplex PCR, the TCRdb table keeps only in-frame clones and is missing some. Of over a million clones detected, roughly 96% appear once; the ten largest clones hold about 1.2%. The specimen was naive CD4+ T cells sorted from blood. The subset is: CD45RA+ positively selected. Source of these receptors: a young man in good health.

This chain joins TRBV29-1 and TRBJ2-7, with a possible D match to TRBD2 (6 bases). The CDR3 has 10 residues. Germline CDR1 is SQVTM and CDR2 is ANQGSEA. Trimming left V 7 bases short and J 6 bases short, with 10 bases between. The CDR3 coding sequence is TGCAGCGGGACTAACGGCGAGCAGTACTTC. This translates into CSGTNGEQYF.

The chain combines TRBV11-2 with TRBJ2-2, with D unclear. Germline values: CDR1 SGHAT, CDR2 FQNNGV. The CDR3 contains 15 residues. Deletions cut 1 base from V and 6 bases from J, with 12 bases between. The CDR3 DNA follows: TGTGCCAGCAGCTTAGGAGCACGAAAGGCCGGGGAGCTGTTTTTT. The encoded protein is CASSLGARKAGELFF.

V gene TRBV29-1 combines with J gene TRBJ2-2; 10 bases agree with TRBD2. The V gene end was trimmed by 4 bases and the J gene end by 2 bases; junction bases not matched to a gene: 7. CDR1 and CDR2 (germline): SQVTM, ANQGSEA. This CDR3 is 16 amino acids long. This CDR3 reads CSVGMLAGGNTGELFF. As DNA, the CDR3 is TGCAGCGTTGGGATGTTAGCGGGAGGAAACACCGGGGAGCTGTTTTTT.

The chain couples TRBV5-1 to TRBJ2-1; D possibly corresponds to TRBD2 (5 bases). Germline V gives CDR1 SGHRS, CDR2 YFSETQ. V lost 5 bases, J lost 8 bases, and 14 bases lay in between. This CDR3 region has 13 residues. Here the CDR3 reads CASRSASSDEQFF. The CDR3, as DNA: TGCGCCAGCAGATCGGCTAGCTCGGATGAGCAGTTCTTC. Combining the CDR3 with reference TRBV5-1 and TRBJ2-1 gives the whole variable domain KAGVTQTPRYLIKTRGQQVTLSCSPISGHRSVSWYQQTPGQGLQFLFEYFSETQRNKGNFPGRFSGRQFSNSRSEMNVSTLELGDSALYLCASRSASSDEQFFGPGTRLTVL.

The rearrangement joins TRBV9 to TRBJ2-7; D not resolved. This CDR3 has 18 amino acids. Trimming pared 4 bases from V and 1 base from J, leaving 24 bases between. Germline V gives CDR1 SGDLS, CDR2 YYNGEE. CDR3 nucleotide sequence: TGTGCCAGCAGCCTCAAACCGATGACCGACCTCTTTTCCTACGAGCAGTACTTC. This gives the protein CASSLKPMTDLFSYEQYF. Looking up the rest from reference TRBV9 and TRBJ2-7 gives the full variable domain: DSGVTQTPKHLITATGQRVTLRCSPRSGDLSVYWYQQSLDQGLQFLIQYYNGEERAKGNILERFSAQQFPDLHSELNLSSLELGDSALYFCASSLKPMTDLFSYEQYFGPGTRLTVT.

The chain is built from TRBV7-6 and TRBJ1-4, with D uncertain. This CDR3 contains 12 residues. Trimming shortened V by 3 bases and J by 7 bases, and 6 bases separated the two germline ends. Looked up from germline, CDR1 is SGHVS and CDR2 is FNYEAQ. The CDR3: CASSFRGEKLFF. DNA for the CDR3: TGTGCCAGCAGCTTCCGGGGTGAAAAACTGTTTTTT.

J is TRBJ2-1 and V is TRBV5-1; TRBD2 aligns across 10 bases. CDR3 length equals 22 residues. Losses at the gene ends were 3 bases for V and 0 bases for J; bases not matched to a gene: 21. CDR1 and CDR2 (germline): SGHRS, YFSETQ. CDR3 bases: TGCGCCAGCAGCTCACGATCCCTTCCCGGGACTAGCGCCCCGAGCTCCTACAATGAGCAGTTCTTC. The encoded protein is CASSSRSLPGTSAPSSYNEQFF.

The CDR3 DNA sequence: TGTGCCAGCAGCTTAGTTGGGACTAGCGGGAGTTCTGAGACCCAGTACTTC. It specifies CASSLVGTSGSSETQYF. The chain has TRBV7-9 and TRBJ2-5; 14 bases match TRBD2. The CDR3 has 17 residues. Unmatched junction bases numbered 6, after V lost 1 base and J lost 5 bases. Germline CDR1 is SEHNR and CDR2 is FQNEAQ (reference sequence).

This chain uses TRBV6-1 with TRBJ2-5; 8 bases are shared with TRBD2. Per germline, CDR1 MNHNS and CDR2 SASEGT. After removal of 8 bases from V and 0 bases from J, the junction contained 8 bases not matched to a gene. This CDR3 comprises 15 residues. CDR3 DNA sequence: TGTGCCAGCGTGCTAGCGGGTTCATACCAAGAGACCCAGTACTTC. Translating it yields CASVLAGSYQETQYF.